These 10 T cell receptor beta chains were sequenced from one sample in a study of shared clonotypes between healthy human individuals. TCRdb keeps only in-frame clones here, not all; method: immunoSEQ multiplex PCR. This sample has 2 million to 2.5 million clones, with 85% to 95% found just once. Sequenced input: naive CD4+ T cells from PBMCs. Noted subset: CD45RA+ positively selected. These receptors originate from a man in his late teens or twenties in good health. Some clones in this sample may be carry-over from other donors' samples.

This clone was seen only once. CDR3: CASSSPGSVSTNEKLFF. CDR3 bases: TGTGCCAGCAGTTCACCGGGTAGTGTATCAACTAATGAAAAACTGTTTTTT. The chain employs TRBV28 and TRBJ1-4, with unresolved D. The CDR3 runs 17 residues. V lost 4 bases and J lost 0, with 15 bases in between. Germline CDR1 is MDHEN and CDR2 is SYDVKM.

This chain's CDR3 is CASSLGKFEAFF. The CDR3 bases are TGTGCCAGCAGCTTAGGGAAGTTCGAAGCTTTCTTT. The chain uses TRBV7-2 and TRBJ1-1; D not resolved. V was pared by 1 base and J by 8 bases, with 8 bases between. This CDR3 region has 12 residues. Germline V lookup: CDR1 SGHTA, CDR2 FQGNSA.

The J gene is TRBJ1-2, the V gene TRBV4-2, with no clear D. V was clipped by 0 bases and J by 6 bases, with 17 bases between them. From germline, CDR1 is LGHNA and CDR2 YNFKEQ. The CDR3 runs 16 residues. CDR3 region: CASSQDIQLGINGYTF. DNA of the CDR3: TGTGCCAGCAGCCAAGATATTCAGTTAGGGATAAATGGCTACACCTTC.

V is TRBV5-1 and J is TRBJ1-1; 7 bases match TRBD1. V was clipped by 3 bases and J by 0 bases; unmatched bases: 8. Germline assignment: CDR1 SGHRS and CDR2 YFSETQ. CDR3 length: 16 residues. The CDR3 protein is CASSSGQMPMNTEAFF. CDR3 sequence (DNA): TGCGCCAGCAGCTCGGGACAGATGCCCATGAACACTGAAGCTTTCTTT.

CDR3 amino acids: CASSESTQGGRTEAFF. The CDR3 DNA reads as TGCGCCAGCAGTGAGTCGACCCAGGGGGGAAGGACTGAAGCTTTCTTT. J is TRBJ1-1 and V is TRBV10-1, with 7 positions matching TRBD1. The CDR3 covers 16 residues. Germline V gives CDR1 WNHNN, CDR2 SYGVQD (reference sequence). Trimming removed 0 bases from V and 5 bases from J; junction bases left unmatched: 9.

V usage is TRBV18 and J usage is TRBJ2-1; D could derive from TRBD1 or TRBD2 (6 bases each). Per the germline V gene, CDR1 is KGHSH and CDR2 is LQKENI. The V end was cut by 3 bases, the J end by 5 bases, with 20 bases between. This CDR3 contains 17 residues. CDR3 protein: CASSPYGGTSENNEQFF. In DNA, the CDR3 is TGTGCCAGCTCACCTTATGGCGGGACATCGGAAAACAATGAGCAGTTCTTC.

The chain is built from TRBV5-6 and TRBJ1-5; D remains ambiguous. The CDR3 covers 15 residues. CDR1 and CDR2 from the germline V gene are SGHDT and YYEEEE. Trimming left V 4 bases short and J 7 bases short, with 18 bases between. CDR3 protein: CASSTRSTPWQPQHF. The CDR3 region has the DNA TGTGCCAGCAGCACGAGAAGCACACCCTGGCAGCCCCAGCATTTT.

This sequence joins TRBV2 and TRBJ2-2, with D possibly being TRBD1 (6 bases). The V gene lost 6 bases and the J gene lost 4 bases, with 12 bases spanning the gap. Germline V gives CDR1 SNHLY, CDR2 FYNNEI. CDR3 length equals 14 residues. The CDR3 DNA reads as TGTGCCAGCAGCGGGGACACTTTCACCGGGGAGCTGTTTTTT. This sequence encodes CASSGDTFTGELFF.

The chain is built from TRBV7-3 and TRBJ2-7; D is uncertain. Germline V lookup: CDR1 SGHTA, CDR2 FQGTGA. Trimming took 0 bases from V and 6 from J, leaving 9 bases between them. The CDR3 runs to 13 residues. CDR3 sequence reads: CASSLTPRTEQYF. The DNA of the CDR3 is TGTGCCAGCAGCTTAACGCCCCGTACCGAGCAGTACTTC.

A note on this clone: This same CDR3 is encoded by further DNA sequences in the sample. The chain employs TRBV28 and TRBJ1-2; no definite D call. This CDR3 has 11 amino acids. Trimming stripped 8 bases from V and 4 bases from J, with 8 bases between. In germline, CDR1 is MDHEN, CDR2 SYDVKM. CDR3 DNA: TGTGCCAGCTCGAACAGCTATGGCTACACCTTC. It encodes CASSNSYGYTF.